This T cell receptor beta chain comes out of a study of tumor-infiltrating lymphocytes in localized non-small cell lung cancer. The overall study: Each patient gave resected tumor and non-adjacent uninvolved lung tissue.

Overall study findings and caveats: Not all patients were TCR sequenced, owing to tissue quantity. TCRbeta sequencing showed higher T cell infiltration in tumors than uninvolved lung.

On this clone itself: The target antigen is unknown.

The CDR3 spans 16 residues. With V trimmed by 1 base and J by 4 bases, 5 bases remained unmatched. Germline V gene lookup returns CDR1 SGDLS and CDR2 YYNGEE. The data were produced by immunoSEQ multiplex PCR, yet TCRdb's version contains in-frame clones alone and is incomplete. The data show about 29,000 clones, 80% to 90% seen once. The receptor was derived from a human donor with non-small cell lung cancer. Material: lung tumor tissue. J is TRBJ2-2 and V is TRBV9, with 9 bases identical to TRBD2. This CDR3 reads CASSVNSGGRTGELFF. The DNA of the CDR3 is TGTGCCAGCAGCGTAAATAGCGGGGGCCGCACCGGGGAGCTGTTTTTT.